The subject of this entry is one T cell receptor (beta chain). The sample comes from a study of blood T cell repertoires in COVID-19. Germline V gene sequence: CDR1 SGHAT, CDR2 FQNNGV. With V trimmed by 4 bases and J by 4 bases, 12 bases remained unmatched. CDR3 length: 17 amino acids. The assay was immunoSEQ multiplex PCR, and TCRdb's table has in-frame clones only and misses some. The data show about 130,000 clones, with about four fifths seen just once and around 2.7% held by the top ten. The sequencing input was peripheral blood. The clonotype was recovered from an elderly woman with acute or convalescent COVID-19. The J gene is TRBJ2-2, the V gene TRBV11-2; 7 bases fit TRBD2. The CDR3 sequence is CASSSTGGGALTGELFF. The CDR3 DNA sequence: TGTGCCAGCAGCTCCACAGGCGGGGGAGCACTCACCGGGGAGCTGTTTTTT.